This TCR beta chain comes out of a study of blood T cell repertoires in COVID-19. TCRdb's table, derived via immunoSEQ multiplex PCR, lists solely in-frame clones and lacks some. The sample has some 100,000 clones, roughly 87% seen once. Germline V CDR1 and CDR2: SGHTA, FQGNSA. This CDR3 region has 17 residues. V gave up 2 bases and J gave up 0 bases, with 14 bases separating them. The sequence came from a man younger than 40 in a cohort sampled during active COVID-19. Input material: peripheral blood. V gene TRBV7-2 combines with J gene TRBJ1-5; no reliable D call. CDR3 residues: CASSLFESSYSNQPQHF. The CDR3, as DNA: TGTGCCAGCAGCTTATTTGAGTCGAGCTATAGCAATCAGCCCCAGCATTTT.